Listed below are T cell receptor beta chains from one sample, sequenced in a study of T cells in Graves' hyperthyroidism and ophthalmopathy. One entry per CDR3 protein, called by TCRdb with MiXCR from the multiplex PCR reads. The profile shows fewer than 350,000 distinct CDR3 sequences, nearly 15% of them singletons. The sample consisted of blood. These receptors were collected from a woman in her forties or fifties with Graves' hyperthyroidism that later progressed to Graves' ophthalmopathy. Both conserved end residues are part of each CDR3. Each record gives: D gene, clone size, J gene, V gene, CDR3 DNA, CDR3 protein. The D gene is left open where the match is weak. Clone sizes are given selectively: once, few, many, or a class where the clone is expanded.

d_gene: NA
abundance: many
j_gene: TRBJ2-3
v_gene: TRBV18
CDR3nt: TGTGCCAGCTCACCGGCGTCCTCTAGCACAGATACGCAGTATTTT
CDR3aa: CASSPASSSTDTQYF

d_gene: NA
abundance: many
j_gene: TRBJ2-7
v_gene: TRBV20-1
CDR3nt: TGCAGTGCCCCATACTACGGTACCTACGAGCAGTACTTC
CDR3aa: CSAPYYGTYEQYF

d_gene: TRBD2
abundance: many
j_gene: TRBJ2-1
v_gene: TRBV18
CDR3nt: TGTGCCAGCTCCCCCCCAATCTGGGAGGGCCTCGCAAATGAGCAGTTCTTC
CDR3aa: CASSPPIWEGLANEQFF

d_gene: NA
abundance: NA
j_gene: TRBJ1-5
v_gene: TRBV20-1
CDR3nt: TGCAGTGCTAGACAGGGTTTAGGCAATCAGCCCCAGCATTTT
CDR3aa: CSARQGLGNQPQHF

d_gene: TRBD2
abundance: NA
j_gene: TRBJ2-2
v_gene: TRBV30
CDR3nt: TGTGCCTGGAGTGGCGGGACTAGAGACACCGGGGAGCTGTTTTTT
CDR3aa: CAWSGGTRDTGELFF

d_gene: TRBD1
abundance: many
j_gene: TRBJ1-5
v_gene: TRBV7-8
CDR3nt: TGTGCCAGCAGCTTAGGGACAGGCCCCAATCAGCCCCAGCATTTT
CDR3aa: CASSLGTGPNQPQHF

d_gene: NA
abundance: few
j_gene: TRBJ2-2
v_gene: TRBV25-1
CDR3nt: TGTGCCAGCAGTGATCCCACGGGGGCAAACACCGGGGAGCTGTTTTTT
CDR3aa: CASSDPTGANTGELFF

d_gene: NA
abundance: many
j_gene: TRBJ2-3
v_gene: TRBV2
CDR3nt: TGTGCCAGGAGCACTAGCACAGATACGCAGTATTTT
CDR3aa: CARSTSTDTQYF

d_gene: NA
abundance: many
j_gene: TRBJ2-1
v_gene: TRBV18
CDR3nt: TGTGCCAGCTCACCGGGCAGGGGGGAGCGGTTCTTC
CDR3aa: CASSPGRGERFF

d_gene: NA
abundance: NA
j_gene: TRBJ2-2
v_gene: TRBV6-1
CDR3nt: TGTGCCAGCAGTGGGGGGCGGAGGAGGAACACCGGGGAGCTGTTTTTT
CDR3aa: CASSGGRRRNTGELFF

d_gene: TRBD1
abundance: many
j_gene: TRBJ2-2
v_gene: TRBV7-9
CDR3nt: TGTGCCAGCAGCCCCCAGGACAGGGACGCGAACACCGGGGAGCTGTTTTTT
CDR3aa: CASSPQDRDANTGELFF

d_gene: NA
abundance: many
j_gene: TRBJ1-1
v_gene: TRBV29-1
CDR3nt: TGCAGCGTTGAGTCTCCGGCAGTTGAAGCTTTCTTT
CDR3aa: CSVESPAVEAFF

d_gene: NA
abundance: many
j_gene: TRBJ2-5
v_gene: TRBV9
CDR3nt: TGTGCCAGCAGCGCCGTAGGGATAGCGCGGAAAGAGACCCAGTACTTC
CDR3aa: CASSAVGIARKETQYF

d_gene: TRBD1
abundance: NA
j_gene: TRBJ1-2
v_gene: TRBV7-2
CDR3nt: TGTGCCAGCAGCTTAGCCGGCGGACAGGGACACTATGGCTACACCTTC
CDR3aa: CASSLAGGQGHYGYTF

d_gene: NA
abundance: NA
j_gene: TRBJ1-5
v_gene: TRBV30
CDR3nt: TGTGCCTGGAGTAGGGTTGGAGGGGCGGGTAGCAATCAGCCCCAGCATTTT
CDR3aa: CAWSRVGGAGSNQPQHF

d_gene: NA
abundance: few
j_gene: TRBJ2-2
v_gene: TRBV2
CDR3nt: TGTGCCAGCACCTTACGGCCGAACACCGGGGAGCTGTTTTTT
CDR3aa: CASTLRPNTGELFF

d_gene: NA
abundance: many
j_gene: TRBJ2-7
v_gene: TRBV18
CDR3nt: TGTGCCAGCAGCCCCCCGGGCTCCTACGAGCAGTACTTC
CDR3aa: CASSPPGSYEQYF